One and the same sample provided the 20 T cell receptor beta chains below, sequenced in a study of CD8 T cells in ankylosing spondylitis. Antigens of these TCRs are unknown. Whole-study results and caveats: The study identified a TCR beta motif of roughly eight highly homologous variants that appeared characteristic of ankylosing spondylitis blood.

Via MiXCR, TCRdb re-called the 5' RACE reads, giving one row per CDR3 protein. The table shows 700,000 to 1,000,000 distinct CDR3 sequences, with 10% to 15% occurring only once. Sequenced sample: blood, either unsorted or a sorted T cell fraction (not recorded which). These receptor sequences come from a male donor with ankylosing spondylitis.

The chain carries TRBV7-9 and TRBJ1-1, with unresolved D. The V and J ends lost 5 bases and 4 bases respectively, with 11 bases between them. Germline V gives CDR1 SEHNR, CDR2 FQNEAQ (reference sequence). This CDR3 is built from 13 residues. The CDR3: CASSPLPGTEAFF. The CDR3, as DNA: TGTGCCAGCAGCCCTCTGCCCGGCACTGAAGCTTTCTTT. Combining the CDR3 with reference TRBV7-9 and TRBJ1-1 gives the whole variable domain DTGVSQNPRHKITKRGQNVTFRCDPISEHNRLYWYRQTLGQGPEFLTYFQNEAQLEKSRLLSDRFSAERPKGSFSTLEIQRTEQGDSAMYLCASSPLPGTEAFFGQGTRLTVV.

The chain combines TRBV24-1 with TRBJ1-2; D uncertain. Germline CDR1 and CDR2: KGHDR and SFDVKD. The CDR3 has 14 residues. Trimming stripped 1 base from V and 2 bases from J, with 7 bases between. DNA of the CDR3: TGTGCCACCAGTGATTTTCGCACAAACTATGGCTACACCTTC. Its translation is CATSDFRTNYGYTF.

This clonotype was picked up a small number of times. The genes are TRBV5-6 and TRBJ1-2, with TRBD1 as a possible D gene (5 bases). Trimming pared 2 bases from V and 4 bases from J, leaving 15 bases between. CDR1 and CDR2 from the germline V gene are SGHDT and YYEEEE. The CDR3 is made up of 15 amino acids. In DNA, the CDR3 is TGTGCCAGCAGCTTCAGGGACGGGGGAACCTATGGCTACACCTTC. Its protein product is CASSFRDGGTYGYTF.

This rearrangement joins TRBV7-2 to TRBJ2-3; 9 nucleotides agree with TRBD1. The germline CDR1 and CDR2 sequences are SGHTA and FQGNSA. CDR3 size: 17 residues. V was clipped by 5 bases and J by 3 bases; unmatched bases: 12. CDR3 protein: CASSLTGGGQGTDTQYF. CDR3 coding DNA: TGTGCCAGCAGCCTCACAGGGGGGGGACAGGGAACAGATACGCAGTATTTT.

This sequence joins TRBV7-3 and TRBJ2-1; weak D call: TRBD2 (7 bases). The CDR3 runs 13 residues. V lost 5 bases and J 14 bases, leaving 19 bases between the germline ends. The germline V gene encodes CDR1 SGHTA and CDR2 FQGTGA. The CDR3 loop is CASSKNPGGQEFF. CDR3 DNA sequence: TGTGCCAGCAGCAAAAATCCGGGGGGCCAGGAGTTCTTC. The full variable domain, its missing parts supplied by reference TRBV7-3 and TRBJ2-1, is GAGVSQTPSNKVTEKGKYVELRCDPISGHTALYWYRQSLGQGPEFLIYFQGTGAADDSGLPNDRFFAVRPEGSVSTLKIQRTERGDSAVYLCASSKNPGGQEFFGPGTRLTVL.

This clonotype showed up just a few times. This CDR3 is CASSYGGSQYNEQFF. CDR3 in DNA: TGTGCCAGCAGTTACGGCGGGAGTCAGTACAATGAGCAGTTCTTC. This chain uses TRBV6-5 with TRBJ2-1, with 7 bases matching TRBD2. The germline CDR1 and CDR2 sequences are MNHEY and SVGAGI. This CDR3 has 15 amino acids. Trimming took 2 bases from V and 4 from J; bases not matched to a gene: 5.

This sequence joins TRBV4-3 and TRBJ2-7; 13 nucleotides line up with TRBD2. Germline CDR1 reads LGHNA; CDR2 reads YSLEER. The CDR3 loop spans 16 amino acids. V dropped 1 base and J dropped 4; count of bases not matched to a gene: 4. CDR3 protein: CASSQGLAGGYYEQYF. CDR3 nucleotides: TGCGCCAGCAGCCAAGGACTAGCGGGGGGTTATTACGAGCAGTACTTC.

This clonotype was counted a few times. The chain recombines TRBV20-1 with TRBJ2-4; D not resolved. Trimming pared 1 base from V and 6 bases from J, leaving 13 bases between. Germline CDR1 and CDR2: DFQATT and SNEGSKA (reference sequence). The CDR3 extends over 14 amino acids. DNA for the CDR3: TGCAGTGCTAGAGGAGTTAACAAGGGAAACATTCAGTACTTC. Translation gives CSARGVNKGNIQYF.

This clonotype occurred a few times. This sequence joins TRBV28 and TRBJ2-3, with TRBD2 identical over 10 bases. V was clipped by 6 bases and J by 5 bases; unmatched bases: 2. Germline CDR1 reads MDHEN; CDR2 reads SYDVKM. The CDR3 is made up of 13 amino acids. In DNA, the CDR3 is TGTGCCAGCAGGGGACTAGCGCAAGATACGCAGTATTTT. Amino acid sequence: CASRGLAQDTQYF.

The chain couples TRBV5-1 to TRBJ1-1, with TRBD1 matching over 7 bases. The CDR3 loop spans 15 amino acids. Germline CDR1 and CDR2: SGHRS and YFSETQ. The V and J ends lost 4 bases and 5 bases, in that order; junction bases with no gene match: 11. The CDR3 DNA sequence: TGCGCCAGCAGCCAACAGGGGATGAGGGAGACTGAAGCTTTCTTT. Its translation is CASSQQGMRETEAFF.

Only a few counts were recorded for this clonotype. The genes are TRBV2 and TRBJ2-7, with D tentatively TRBD1 (5 bases). V lost 3 bases and J lost 3, with 9 bases in between. The CDR3 spans 13 residues. Germline V lookup: CDR1 SNHLY, CDR2 FYNNEI. The CDR3 here is CASSDTGLYEQYF. The CDR3 DNA reads TGTGCCAGCAGTGACACAGGCCTCTACGAGCAGTACTTC.

The rearrangement uses TRBV12-3 or TRBV12-4 and TRBJ1-5, with a weak D call TRBD1 (5 bases). This CDR3 contains 14 residues. The V gene lost 5 bases and the J gene lost 6 bases, with 14 bases spanning the gap. CDR3 in DNA: TGTGCCAGCAGTGCACTCCAGGGAGGTCAGCCCCAGCATTTT. Translation gives CASSALQGGQPQHF.

This chain connects TRBV4-2 to TRBJ1-3; no clear D. This CDR3 comprises 15 residues. Germline assignment: CDR1 LGHNA and CDR2 YNFKEQ. V lost 0 bases to trimming and J lost 1 base, with 7 bases between them. The CDR3 reads CASSQEVGSGNTIYF. CDR3 in DNA: TGTGCCAGCAGCCAAGAGGTTGGGTCTGGAAACACCATATATTTT.

This clonotype has ten or more counts. The CDR3 nucleotides are TGCAGCGTCGACAAACTTACAGCTCCTCCTGGCTACACCTTC. It translates to CSVDKLTAPPGYTF. The genes are TRBV29-1 and TRBJ1-2; D gene uncertain. V gave up 6 bases and J gave up 7 bases, with 21 bases separating them. The CDR3 consists of 14 residues. Germline V CDR1 and CDR2: SQVTM, ANQGSEA.

In this sample, this clonotype turned up many times. J is TRBJ2-3 and V is TRBV5-1; 8 bases match TRBD2. The V gene's germline CDR1 is SGHRS and CDR2 YFSETQ. The J segment lost 6 bases and the V segment lost 2 bases, leaving 8 bases of the junction unmatched. This CDR3 has 15 amino acids. DNA of the CDR3: TGCGCCAGCAGCTTCGTTACTAGCGGAAGTGATACGCAGTATTTT. Protein product: CASSFVTSGSDTQYF.

This clonotype was seen more than once but under ten times. The V call is TRBV7-3, the J call TRBJ2-6, with a weak D call TRBD2 (5 bases). The CDR3 runs 16 residues. V dropped 5 bases and J dropped 0 bases, with 11 bases sitting between them. Looked up from germline, CDR1 is SGHTA and CDR2 is FQGTGA. In nucleotides, the CDR3 is TGTGCCAGCAGCCCCGGGGATAGCTCTGGGGCCAACGTCCTGACTTTC. Protein product: CASSPGDSSGANVLTF.

The chain combines TRBV4-3 with TRBJ2-4; 7 bases map to TRBD2. This CDR3 region has 16 residues. The J segment lost 9 bases and the V segment lost 0 bases, leaving 11 bases of the junction unmatched. Per germline, CDR1 LGHNA and CDR2 YSLEER. As DNA, the CDR3 is TGCGCCAGCAGCCAAGATTTCGGGTTTGGGGAGGGCATTCAGTACTTC. Encoded protein: CASSQDFGFGEGIQYF.

The chain uses TRBV4-1 and TRBJ2-6, with 9 nucleotides matching TRBD2. CDR1 and CDR2 (germline): MGHRA, YSYEKL. With 2 bases clipped from V and 2 bases from J, the junction kept 4 bases outside the gene matches. CDR3 length: 17 residues. CDR3 DNA sequence: TGCGCCAGCAGCCAAATAGCGGGAGTGGCTGGGGCCAACGTCCTGACTTTC. As protein: CASSQIAGVAGANVLTF.

This chain joins TRBV20-1 and TRBJ2-7; TRBD1 might be the D (6 bases). The germline gives CDR1 DFQATT, CDR2 SNEGSKA (reference sequence). The CDR3 sequence is 11 residues long. Trimming stripped 4 bases from V and 5 bases from J, with 9 bases between. For the CDR3, the DNA is TGCAGTGCTAAAAACAGGGACGAGCAGTACTTC. Its protein product is CSAKNRDEQYF.

The rearrangement joins TRBV6-2 or TRBV6-3 to TRBJ2-1, with TRBD1 matching over 10 bases. V lost 6 bases and J lost 4; bases outside the gene matches: 6. The CDR3 is made up of 15 amino acids. Germline values: CDR1 MNHEY, CDR2 SVGEGT. In DNA form, the CDR3 reads TGTGCCAGCAGGACAGGGGGCTCGGAGTACAATGAGCAGTTCTTC. It is translated as CASRTGGSEYNEQFF.